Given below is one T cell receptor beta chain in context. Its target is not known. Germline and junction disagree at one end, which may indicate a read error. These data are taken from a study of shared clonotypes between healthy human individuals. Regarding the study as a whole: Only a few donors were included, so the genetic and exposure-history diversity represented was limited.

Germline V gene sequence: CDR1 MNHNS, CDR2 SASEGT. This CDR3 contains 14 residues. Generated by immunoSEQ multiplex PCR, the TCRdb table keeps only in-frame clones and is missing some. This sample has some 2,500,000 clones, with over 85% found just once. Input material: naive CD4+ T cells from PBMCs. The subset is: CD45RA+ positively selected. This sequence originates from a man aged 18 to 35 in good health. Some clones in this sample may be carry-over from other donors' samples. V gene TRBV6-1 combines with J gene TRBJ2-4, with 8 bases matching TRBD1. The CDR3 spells CASSEDGPTQGEYF. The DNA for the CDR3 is TGTGCCAGCAGCGAAGACGGGCCCACACAGGGGGAGTACTTC.